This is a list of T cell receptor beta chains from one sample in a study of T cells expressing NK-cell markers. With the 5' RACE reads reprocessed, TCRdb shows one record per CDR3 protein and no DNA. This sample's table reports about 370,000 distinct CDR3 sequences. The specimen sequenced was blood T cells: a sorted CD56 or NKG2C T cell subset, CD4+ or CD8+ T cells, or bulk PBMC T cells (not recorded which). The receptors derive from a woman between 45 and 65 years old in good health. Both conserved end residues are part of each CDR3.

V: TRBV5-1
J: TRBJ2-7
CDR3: CASSLESYEQYF

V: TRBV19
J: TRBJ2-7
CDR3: CASSMYPGYEQYF

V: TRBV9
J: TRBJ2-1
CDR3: CASSVAQGASVSYNEQFF

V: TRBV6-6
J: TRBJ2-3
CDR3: CASSYALAGGTDTQYF

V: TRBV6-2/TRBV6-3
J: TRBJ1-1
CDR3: CASSYPGGEINTEAFF

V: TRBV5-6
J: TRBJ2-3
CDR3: CASSLDRRPDTQYF

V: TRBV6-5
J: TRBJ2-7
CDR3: CASSPLLAGAYEQYF

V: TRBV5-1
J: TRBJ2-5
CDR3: CASSFGLAGEDRETQYF

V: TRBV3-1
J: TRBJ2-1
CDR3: CASSQDRGTQFF

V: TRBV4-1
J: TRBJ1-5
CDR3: CASSQAKFGNQPQHF

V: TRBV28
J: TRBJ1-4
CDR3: CASSYPRGKLFF

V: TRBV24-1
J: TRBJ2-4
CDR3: CATSEGGTGPRNIQYF

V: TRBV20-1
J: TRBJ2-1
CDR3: CSASSLAGPSYNEQFF

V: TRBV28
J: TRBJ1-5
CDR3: CASSEGALNQPQHF

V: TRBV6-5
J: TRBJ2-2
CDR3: CASSVRAPNGELFF

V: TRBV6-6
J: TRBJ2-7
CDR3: CASRDSGRGNEQYF

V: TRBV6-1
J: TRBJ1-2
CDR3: CASSSAGFDGYTF

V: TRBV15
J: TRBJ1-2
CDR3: CATSTGQGEHGYTF

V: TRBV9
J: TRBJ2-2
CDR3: CASSVGDYTGELFF

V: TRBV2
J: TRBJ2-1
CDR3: CATTGTGVWNEQFF

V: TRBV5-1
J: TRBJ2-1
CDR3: CASSLAQGIAEQFF

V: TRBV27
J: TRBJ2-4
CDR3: CASSPDRGFGNIQYF

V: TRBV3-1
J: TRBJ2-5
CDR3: CASSQEMARGIIETQYF

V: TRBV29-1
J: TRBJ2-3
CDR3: CSVEEGASDTQYF

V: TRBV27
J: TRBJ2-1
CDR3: CASSLLARFDEQFF

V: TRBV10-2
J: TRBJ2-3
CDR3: CATTPTDTQYF

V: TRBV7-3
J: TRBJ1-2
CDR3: CASSTPGVGVGYTF

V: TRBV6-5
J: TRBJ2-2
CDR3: CASSWTGGAGTGELFF

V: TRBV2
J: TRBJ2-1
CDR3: CASIGTGGPLEQFF

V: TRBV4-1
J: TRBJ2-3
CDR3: CASSQQADADTQYF

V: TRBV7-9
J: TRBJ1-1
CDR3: CASSPPGQGARGTEAFF

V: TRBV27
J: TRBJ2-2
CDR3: CASSFLDRPLTGELFF

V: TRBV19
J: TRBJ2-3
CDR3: CASSISGLADRIDTQYF

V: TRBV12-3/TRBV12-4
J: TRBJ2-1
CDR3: CASSLGTWVSGSFQNEQFF

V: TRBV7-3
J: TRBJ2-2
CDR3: CASSFQPQARELFF

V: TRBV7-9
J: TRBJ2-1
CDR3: CASSLRRDYNEQFF

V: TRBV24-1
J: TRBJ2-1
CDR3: CATGGLAGIEQFF

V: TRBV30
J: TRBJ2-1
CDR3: CAWSVQGSGRGEQFF

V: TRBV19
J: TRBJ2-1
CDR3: CASTWNPRLAGGDSSYNEQFF

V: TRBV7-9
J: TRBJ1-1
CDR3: CASSLSRGMNTEAFF

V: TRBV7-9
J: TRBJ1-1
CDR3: CASSLSTGQTEAFF

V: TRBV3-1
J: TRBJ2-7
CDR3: CASSQGTGLADSSYEQYF

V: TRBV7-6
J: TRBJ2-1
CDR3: CASSSSSGRVDNEQFF

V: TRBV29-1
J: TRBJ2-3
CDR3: CSVERWEITDTQYF

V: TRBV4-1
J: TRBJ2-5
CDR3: CASSQGWELYF

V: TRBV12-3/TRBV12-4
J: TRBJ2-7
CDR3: CASSQNRDRAAEQYF

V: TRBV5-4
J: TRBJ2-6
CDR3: CASSLPGRGSSGANVLTF

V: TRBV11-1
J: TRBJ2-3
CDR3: CASSQSRLAGGSTDTQYF

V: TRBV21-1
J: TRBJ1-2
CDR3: CASSSQGNYGYTF

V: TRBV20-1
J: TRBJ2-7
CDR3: CSASRDGAYEQYF

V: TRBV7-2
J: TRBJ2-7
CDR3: CASSLAGRDEQYF

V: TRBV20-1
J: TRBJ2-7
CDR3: CSARGGLAGHHLYEQYF

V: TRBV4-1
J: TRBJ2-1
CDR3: CASSQEERVPSYNEQFF

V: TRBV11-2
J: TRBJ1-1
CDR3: CASSFFGGQTTEAFF

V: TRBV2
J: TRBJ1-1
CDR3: CASSQDTGTGGMNTEAFF

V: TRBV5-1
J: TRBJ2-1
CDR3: CASSFGAGRQRNEQFF

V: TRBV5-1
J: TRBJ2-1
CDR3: CASSLEGTGVLREVTYNEQFF

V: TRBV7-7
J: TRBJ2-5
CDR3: CASSISGDTGETQYF

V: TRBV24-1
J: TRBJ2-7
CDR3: CATSDPSDGFYEQYF